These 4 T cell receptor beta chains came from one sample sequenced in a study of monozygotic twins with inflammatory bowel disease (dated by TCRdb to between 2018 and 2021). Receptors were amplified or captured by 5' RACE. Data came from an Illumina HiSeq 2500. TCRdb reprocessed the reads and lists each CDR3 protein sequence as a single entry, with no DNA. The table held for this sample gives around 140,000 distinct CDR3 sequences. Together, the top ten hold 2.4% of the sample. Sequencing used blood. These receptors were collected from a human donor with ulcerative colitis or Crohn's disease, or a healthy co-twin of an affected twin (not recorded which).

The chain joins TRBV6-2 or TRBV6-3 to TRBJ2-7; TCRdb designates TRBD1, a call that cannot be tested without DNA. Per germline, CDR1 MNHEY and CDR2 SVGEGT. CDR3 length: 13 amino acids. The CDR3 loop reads CASRPPIPYEQYF.

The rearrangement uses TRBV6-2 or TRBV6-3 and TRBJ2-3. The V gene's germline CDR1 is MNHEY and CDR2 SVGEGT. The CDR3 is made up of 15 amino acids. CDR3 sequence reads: CASSQTRTSTDTQYF.

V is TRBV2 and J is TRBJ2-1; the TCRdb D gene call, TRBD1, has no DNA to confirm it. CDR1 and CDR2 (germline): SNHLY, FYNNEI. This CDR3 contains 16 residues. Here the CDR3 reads CASKQDGGGGYGEQFF. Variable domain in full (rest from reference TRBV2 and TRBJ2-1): EPEVTQTPSHQVTQMGQEVILRCVPISNHLYFYWYRQILGQKVEFLVSFYNNEISEKSEIFDDQFSVERPDGSNFTLKIRSTKLEDSAMYFCASKQDGGGGYGEQFFGPGTRLTVL.

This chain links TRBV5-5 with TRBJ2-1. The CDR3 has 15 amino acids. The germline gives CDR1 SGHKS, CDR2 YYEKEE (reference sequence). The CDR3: CASSLVGTPYNEQFF.